This entry describes one T cell receptor (beta chain). What it recognizes is unknown. Every subset had its genomic DNA shared out evenly among several immunoSEQ plates. TCRdb's table, derived via immunoSEQ multiplex PCR, lists solely in-frame clones and lacks some. The sample holds roughly 2 million clones; approximately 95% are singletons and the top ten take roughly 0.13%. Researchers partitioned CD4+ cells into CD45RA+ naive and CD45RA-negative memory subsets. V shed 4 bases and J 0 bases; nucleotides not matched to a gene: 3. Per germline, CDR1 KGHSH and CDR2 LQKENI. The CDR3 consists of 15 residues. The data originate from a study of shared clonotypes between healthy human individuals. On the study more broadly: Serving as donors were two women and three men, whose ages spanned 18 to 49.

Points from the study as a whole: Non-shared clonotypes displayed generation probabilities falling below those of clonotypes present in all four donors.

Sequenced sample: naive CD4+ T cells sorted from blood. The subset was: CD45RA+ positively selected. J is TRBJ2-3 and V is TRBV18, with TRBD2 identical over 8 bases. This TCR derives from a man aged 18 to 29 in good health. CDR3 DNA sequence: TGTGCCAGCTCACTTCAGCGGGGGAGCACAGATACGCAGTATTTT. Amino acid sequence: CASSLQRGSTDTQYF.